The 10 T cell receptor beta chains below were found in one sample sequenced in a study of CD8 T cells in ankylosing spondylitis. TCRdb re-called the 5' RACE reads with MiXCR, one entry per CDR3 protein. This table has 250,000 to 400,000 distinct CDR3 sequences, 11% appearing once. What was sequenced was blood, either unsorted or a sorted T cell fraction (not recorded which). The source is a female donor with ankylosing spondylitis or in good health (not recorded which).

In this sample, this clonotype turned up many times. J is TRBJ2-7 and V is TRBV11-2; the D is unclear. Per the germline V gene, CDR1 is SGHAT and CDR2 is FQNNGV. The CDR3 length is 12 residues. Trimming removed 3 bases at V and 7 bases at J, with 10 bases between. CDR3 amino acids: CASSFSPGEQYF. The CDR3 DNA reads as TGTGCCAGCAGCTTTTCCCCCGGGGAGCAGTACTTC.

This clonotype was observed a few times. The gene calls are TRBV7-2 and TRBJ1-4; no firm D call. CDR1 is SGHTA, CDR2 FQGNSA, per germline. The CDR3 spans 16 residues. The V end was cut by 5 bases, the J end by 6 bases, with 19 bases between. As DNA, the CDR3 is TGTGCCAGCAGCCAGTCGAGAGGTCGATCCGATGAAAAACTGTTTTTT. The encoded protein is CASSQSRGRSDEKLFF. The entire variable domain, with the rest obtained from reference TRBV7-2 and TRBJ1-4, is as follows: GAGVSQSPSNKVTEKGKDVELRCDPISGHTALYWYRQSLGQGLEFLIYFQGNSAPDKSGLPSDRFSAERTGGSVSTLTIQRTQQEDSAVYLCASSQSRGRSDEKLFFGSGTQLSVL.

This clonotype appeared many times. The CDR3 nucleotides read TGTGCCAGCAGTCCCCCGGTGCGGAACACTGAAGCTTTCTTT. Translating it yields CASSPPVRNTEAFF. This chain uses TRBV28 with TRBJ1-1; D is uncertain. Trimming removed 5 bases at V and 1 base at J, with 11 bases between. The CDR3 totals 14 residues. Germline CDR1 MDHEN, CDR2 SYDVKM. The full variable domain, in which reference TRBV28 and TRBJ1-1 provide the parts outside the CDR3, is DVKVTQSSRYLVKRTGEKVFLECVQDMDHENMFWYRQDPGLGLRLIYFSYDVKMKEKGDIPEGYSVSREKKERFSLILESASTNQTSMYLCASSPPVRNTEAFFGQGTRLTVV.

There are a few counts of this clonotype. CDR3 DNA: TGCGCCAGCAGCCAAGATTGGGACTACCGCGAGCAGTACTTC. Its translation: CASSQDWDYREQYF. V usage is TRBV4-3 and J usage is TRBJ2-7, with TRBD2 matching over 7 bases. This CDR3 has 14 amino acids. J lost 6 bases, V lost 0 bases, and 5 bases had no gene match. Germline loops: CDR1 LGHNA, CDR2 YSLEER.

At least ten counts were recorded for this clonotype. The chain employs TRBV5-1 and TRBJ2-4; 9 bases are a match to TRBD2. Trimming at V came to 4 bases and at J to 0 bases, leaving 11 bases not matched to a gene. CDR1 and CDR2 (germline): SGHRS, YFSETQ. The CDR3 has 18 amino acids. The DNA for the CDR3 is TGCGCCAGCAGCCCGGTCTGGACTAGCGAGTTAGCCAAAAACATTCAGTACTTC. Its protein product is CASSPVWTSELAKNIQYF.

In its sample, this clonotype was seen a few times. The chain joins TRBV20-1 to TRBJ2-7; 9 bases line up with TRBD1. Losses at the gene ends were 0 bases for V and 1 base for J; bases not matched to a gene: 7. In germline, CDR1 is DFQATT, CDR2 SNEGSKA (reference sequence). The CDR3 runs 16 residues. The CDR3 sequence is CSARDWRTGDSYEQYF. DNA for the CDR3: TGCAGTGCTAGAGATTGGAGGACAGGGGATTCCTACGAGCAGTACTTC.

This clonotype was seen a few times. The chain combines TRBV6-2 or TRBV6-3 with TRBJ2-2; perhaps TRBD2 as D (6 bases). The CDR3 consists of 16 residues. Germline-derived CDR1 and CDR2 are MNHEY and SVGEGT. Trimming stripped 5 bases from V and 0 bases from J, with 13 bases between. CDR3 in amino acids: CASSPLAGSNTGELFF. As DNA, the CDR3 is TGTGCCAGCAGTCCATTGGCGGGGTCGAACACCGGGGAGCTGTTTTTT.

This clonotype was detected only a few times. The V gene is TRBV9, the J gene TRBJ2-5; D may correspond to TRBD1 or TRBD2 (6 bases each). V lost 3 bases, J lost 0 bases, and 24 bases lay in between. Germline-derived CDR1 and CDR2 are SGDLS and YYNGEE. CDR3 length: 19 amino acids. The CDR3, as DNA: TGTGCCAGCAGCGCGAAAGGCCGGGGGATAAGGGGGGACCAAGAGACCCAGTACTTC. It specifies CASSAKGRGIRGDQETQYF.

J is TRBJ2-1 and V is TRBV28; TRBD2 aligns across 9 bases. V gave up 7 bases and J gave up 4 bases; unmatched junction bases: 5. Germline CDR1 and CDR2: MDHEN and SYDVKM. The CDR3 is made up of 14 amino acids. The CDR3: CASKGLAQYNEQFF. The DNA for the CDR3 is TGTGCCAGCAAAGGACTAGCGCAGTACAATGAGCAGTTCTTC.

The CDR3: CSARDVSTDTQYF. The CDR3 region has the DNA TGCAGTGCTAGAGATGTGAGCACAGATACGCAGTATTTT. The chain links TRBV20-1 to TRBJ2-3; no reliable D call. Germline V gene lookup returns CDR1 DFQATT and CDR2 SNEGSKA (reference sequence). The V and J ends lost 0 bases and 0 bases respectively, with 4 bases between them. CDR3 size: 13 residues.